The 18 T cell receptor beta chains reported below all come from one sample, sequenced in a study of beta chain features in type 1 diabetes. The sequenced template was cDNA made from the entire isolated RNA. Method: immunoSEQ multiplex PCR; TCRdb's copy keeps in-frame clones and lacks some. Here the sample spans over 150,000 clones, more than 10% being singletons. Sequenced material: central memory CD4+ T cells from blood. All receptors derive from a woman between 18 and 29 years old in good health.

With respect to this clone: A read error may produce the germline difference seen at one junction end. The chain is built from TRBV29-1 and TRBJ2-1, with TRBD2 identical over 15 bases. This CDR3 contains 18 residues. Germline V CDR1 and CDR2: SQVTM, ANQGSEA. The DNA for the CDR3 is TGCAGCGTTGCTCCAGGACTAGCGGGAGGGAGGTCCTCCAATGAGCAGTTCTTC. This codes for CSVAPGLAGGRSSNEQFF.

The chain has TRBV7-9 and TRBJ2-1; 8 positions match TRBD1. The CDR3 is 17 residues long. J was trimmed by 6 bases and V by 5 bases; bases with no gene match: 15. Germline CDR1 and CDR2: SEHNR and FQNEAQ (reference sequence). The CDR3, as DNA: TGTGCCAGCAGCCCACCGGGCAGGGGGCGTAAGGTCAATGAGCAGTTCTTC. Protein: CASSPPGRGRKVNEQFF.

This clone was observed a few times. The chain combines TRBV15 with TRBJ2-1, with TRBD2 matching 10 bases. Per the germline V gene, CDR1 is LNHNV and CDR2 is YYDKDF (reference sequence). The CDR3 spans 15 residues. J was trimmed by 6 bases and V by 5 bases; bases with no gene match: 7. Here the CDR3 DNA reads TGTGCCACCAGCCTGAGGGCTAGCGGGAGCAATGAGCAGTTCTTC. It translates to CATSLRASGSNEQFF.

This clone was seen a few times. The J gene is TRBJ2-2, the V gene TRBV18; D uncertain. This CDR3 has 15 amino acids. The V end lost 3 bases, the J end lost 2 bases, and 10 bases lay between the germline ends. Germline CDR1 KGHSH, CDR2 LQKENI. CDR3 DNA sequence: TGTGCCAGCTCACCGGGCCTAATCAACACCGGGGAGCTGTTTTTT. It is translated as CASSPGLINTGELFF. The whole variable domain, remainder taken from reference TRBV18 and TRBJ2-2, is NAGVMQNPRHLVRRRGQEARLRCSPMKGHSHVYWYRQLPEEGLKFMVYLQKENIIDESGMPKERFSAEFPKEGPSILRIQQVVRGDSAAYFCASSPGLINTGELFFGEGSRLTVL.

The sample holds a few counts of this clone. The CDR3 DNA follows: TGTGCCAGCCAGGGTATGAGGCGGGAGGGGAAGACCCAGTACTTC. Translation gives CASQGMRREGKTQYF. This chain links TRBV11-2 with TRBJ2-5, with 9 nucleotides matching TRBD2. The CDR3 extends over 15 amino acids. Trimming removed 8 bases from V and 6 bases from J; junction bases left unmatched: 13. Germline lookup yields CDR1 SGHAT and CDR2 FQNNGV.

The V and J genes are TRBV28 and TRBJ1-1; the D gene is possibly TRBD1 (6 bases). The V end lost 10 bases, the J end lost 6 bases, and 15 bases lay between the germline ends. Germline lookup yields CDR1 MDHEN and CDR2 SYDVKM. CDR3 length: 12 amino acids. The DNA of the CDR3 is TGTGCCACCCGTCAGGGGAGCCCTGAAGCTTTCTTT. Amino acid sequence: CATRQGSPEAFF.

The chain recombines TRBV28 with TRBJ1-5; D gene unclear. CDR1 MDHEN and CDR2 SYDVKM come from the germline V gene. CDR3 length: 12 amino acids. Trimming removed 3 bases from V and 7 bases from J, with 7 bases in between. The CDR3 loop reads CASSFGRQPQHF. The CDR3 nucleotides read TGTGCCAGCAGTTTTGGCCGACAGCCCCAGCATTTT.

This chain joins TRBV5-1 and TRBJ1-2; no definite D call. CDR3 size: 13 residues. Germline-derived CDR1 and CDR2 are SGHRS and YFSETQ. V shed 0 bases and J shed 1 base, with 4 bases lying between them. DNA of the CDR3: TGCGCCAGCAGCTTGGACAGTAACTATGGCTACACCTTC. Translation: CASSLDSNYGYTF.

In its sample, this clone was seen many times. CDR3 coding DNA: TGCGCCAGCAGCTCCCGGGGGAGCTCCTACAATGAGCAGTTCTTC. This codes for CASSSRGSSYNEQFF. The chain has TRBV5-1 and TRBJ2-1; D is perhaps TRBD2 (6 bases). The CDR3 runs to 15 residues. Germline V lookup: CDR1 SGHRS, CDR2 YFSETQ. V lost 3 bases to trimming and J lost 0 bases, with 10 bases between them.

This clone occurred a few times. The genes are TRBV18 and TRBJ2-7, with 8 bases aligning to TRBD2. The CDR3 has 14 amino acids. Germline lookup yields CDR1 KGHSH and CDR2 LQKENI. V shed 7 bases and J 4 bases; nucleotides not matched to a gene: 9. The DNA of the CDR3 is TGTGCCAGCTTTCCGGGACTAGGCTCTTACGAGCAGTACTTC. Its translation: CASFPGLGSYEQYF.

V is TRBV28 and J is TRBJ2-3; D call uncertain. Germline loops: CDR1 MDHEN, CDR2 SYDVKM. V was trimmed by 8 bases and J by 6 bases, leaving 9 bases between them. CDR3 length: 11 residues. The DNA of the CDR3 is TGTGCCAGCTTACAGTTGGATACGCAGTATTTT. Residues: CASLQLDTQYF.

This sequence joins TRBV9 and TRBJ2-7, with TRBD2 as a possible D gene (6 bases). Germline values: CDR1 SGDLS, CDR2 YYNGEE. Trimming took off 0 bases at V and 6 bases at J, with 13 bases between the two ends. The CDR3 runs to 14 residues. The CDR3, as DNA: TGTGCCAGCAGCGTAGGCGGTCAGGGAGGCGAGCAGTACTTC. Its protein product is CASSVGGQGGEQYF.

This clone was picked up a small number of times. This sequence joins TRBV5-4 and TRBJ2-1; 14 nucleotides agree with TRBD2. Losses at the gene ends were 7 bases for V and 0 bases for J; bases not matched to a gene: 6. In germline, CDR1 is SGHNT, CDR2 YYREEE (reference sequence). This CDR3 has 17 residues. The CDR3 region has the DNA TGTGCCAGCTCATCGGGGACTAGCGGGAGCTCCTACAATGAGCAGTTCTTC. It specifies CASSSGTSGSSYNEQFF.

This clone has a handful of counts. Other DNA sequences within the sample encode an identical CDR3. The chain uses TRBV29-1 and TRBJ2-7, with D perhaps TRBD1 (7 bases). V gave up 6 bases and J gave up 4 bases, with 19 bases separating them. The CDR3 length is 14 residues. Germline V gene lookup returns CDR1 SQVTM and CDR2 ANQGSEA. In nucleotides, the CDR3 is TGCAGCGTGCGACAGGGAAGCGGGTCGTACGAGCAGTACTTC. Its protein is CSVRQGSGSYEQYF.

This clone appeared a few times. The V and J genes are TRBV25-1 and TRBJ1-2, with 10 bases identical to TRBD1. V lost 3 bases, J lost 2 bases, and 6 bases stayed unmatched. The CDR3 has 16 amino acids. Germline V gene data show CDR1 as MGHDK and CDR2 as SYGVNS. This chain's CDR3 is CASSEPGTGVNYGYTF. In DNA form, the CDR3 reads TGTGCCAGCAGTGAGCCCGGGACAGGGGTGAACTATGGCTACACCTTC.

CDR3 DNA sequence: TGTGCCAGCAGTGAGGTAGAGCACTCCTACGAGCAGTACTTC. Its translation: CASSEVEHSYEQYF. This sequence joins TRBV2 and TRBJ2-7; no reliable D call. The germline gives CDR1 SNHLY, CDR2 FYNNEI. Trimming left V 3 bases short and J 0 bases short, with 9 bases between. The CDR3 length is 14 residues.

In this sample, this clone turned up a few times. The chain is built from TRBV2 and TRBJ2-7; no clear D gene. This CDR3 spans 13 amino acids. Germline V CDR1 and CDR2: SNHLY, FYNNEI. The ends were cut back, 3 bases at V and 3 bases at J, with 9 bases in the middle. CDR3 residues: CASSETTDYEQYF. The CDR3 region has the DNA TGTGCCAGCAGTGAGACAACAGACTACGAGCAGTACTTC.

The chain employs TRBV9 and TRBJ2-5; TRBD2 agrees at 8 bases. The CDR3 has 15 residues. After removal of 0 bases from V and 4 bases from J, the junction contained 5 bases not matched to a gene. The germline CDR1 and CDR2 sequences are SGDLS and YYNGEE. In nucleotides, the CDR3 is TGTGCCAGCAGCGTAGCACTAGCGGAGAGAGAGACCCAGTACTTC. Protein product: CASSVALAERETQYF. The full variable domain, its missing parts supplied by reference TRBV9 and TRBJ2-5, is DSGVTQTPKHLITATGQRVTLRCSPRSGDLSVYWYQQSLDQGLQFLIQYYNGEERAKGNILERFSAQQFPDLHSELNLSSLELGDSALYFCASSVALAERETQYFGPGTRLLVL.